The 2 T cell receptor beta chains below come from one sample, sequenced in a study of blood T cell repertoires in COVID-19. Sequencing was performed with immunoSEQ multiplex PCR; in TCRdb, only in-frame clones are kept and a portion is missing. The sample records 200,000 to 300,000 clones, roughly 88% being singletons. Source material: peripheral blood. Source of these receptors: a woman older than 75 with COVID-19, enrolled during active disease.

The chain employs TRBV28 and TRBJ2-2; 11 bases match TRBD1. The germline CDR1 and CDR2 sequences are MDHEN and SYDVKM. The CDR3 is made up of 15 amino acids. V was clipped by 3 bases and J by 7 bases; unmatched bases: 4. CDR3 bases: TGTGCCAGCAGTTTCCTGGGGACAGGGGGCGGGGAGCTGTTTTTT. It translates to CASSFLGTGGGELFF.

A single count supports this clone. This chain links TRBV7-2 with TRBJ2-1; no definite D call. The germline V gene encodes CDR1 SGHTA and CDR2 FQGNSA. V lost 5 bases to trimming and J lost 0 bases, with 11 bases between them. The CDR3 has 15 residues. CDR3 protein: CASSPAVSSYNEQFF. In DNA, the CDR3 is TGTGCCAGCAGCCCCGCCGTCAGCTCCTACAATGAGCAGTTCTTC.